These 27 T cell receptor beta chains were sequenced from one sample in a study of blood T cell repertoires in COVID-19. The protocol was immunoSEQ multiplex PCR, while the TCRdb copy is restricted to in-frame clones and leaves out a portion. Among 160,000 or so clones listed, 85% to 90% were seen once. Material for sequencing was peripheral blood. The receptor set was obtained from a woman aged 70 to 79 with COVID-19, enrolled during active disease.

This sequence joins TRBV6-6 and TRBJ1-2; 9 bases are shared with TRBD1. The CDR3 totals 13 residues. Germline V CDR1 and CDR2: MNHNY, SVGAGI (reference sequence). Trimming removed 6 bases from V and 8 bases from J; junction bases left unmatched: 7. The CDR3 reads CASSRDRAGGYTF. The CDR3 region has the DNA TGTGCCAGCAGCAGGGACAGGGCGGGCGGCTACACCTTC.

The chain employs TRBV29-1 and TRBJ1-1; TRBD1 aligns across 7 bases. Germline assignment: CDR1 SQVTM and CDR2 ANQGSEA. There are 13 residues in the CDR3. V shed 3 bases and J 5 bases; nucleotides not matched to a gene: 6. CDR3 residues: CSVDVGGSTEAFF. CDR3 nucleotide sequence: TGCAGCGTTGATGTAGGGGGCAGTACTGAAGCTTTCTTT. The variable domain in full, with the rest retrieved from reference TRBV29-1 and TRBJ1-1, is SAVISQKPSRDICQRGTSLTIQCQVDSQVTMMFWYRQQPGQSLTLIATANQGSEATYESGFVIDKFPISRPNLTFSTLTVSNMSPEDSSIYLCSVDVGGSTEAFFGQGTRLTVV.

The V gene is TRBV6-1, the J gene TRBJ1-6; no clear D gene. The germline gives CDR1 MNHNS, CDR2 SASEGT. The CDR3 runs to 13 residues. Trimming took off 0 bases at V and 11 bases at J, with 8 bases between the two ends. CDR3: CASSEAYGAPLHF. CDR3 nucleotides: TGTGCCAGCAGTGAAGCTTACGGGGCACCCCTCCACTTT.

The rearrangement uses TRBV5-6 and TRBJ1-5; 9 bases match TRBD1. CDR3 length: 15 residues. Germline CDR1 SGHDT, CDR2 YYEEEE. After removal of 0 bases from V and 4 bases from J, the junction contained 2 bases not matched to a gene. DNA of the CDR3: TGTGCCAGCAGCTTGGGACAGGGGGGAAATCAGCCCCAGCATTTT. This gives the protein CASSLGQGGNQPQHF.

The chain combines TRBV3-1 (or the pseudogene TRBV3-2) with TRBJ2-1; the D gene is possibly TRBD2 (6 bases). CDR3 length: 16 amino acids. Trimming shortened V by 1 base and J by 2 bases, and 12 bases separated the two germline ends. The germline V gene has CDR1 LGHDT and CDR2 YNNKEL (reference sequence). Written as DNA, the CDR3 is TGTGCCAGCAGCCAAGTCGCAGCGGGTACCTACAATGAGCAGTTCTTC. Its protein is CASSQVAAGTYNEQFF.

The V gene is TRBV5-1, the J gene TRBJ1-2, with TRBD1 matching over 7 bases. CDR1 SGHRS and CDR2 YFSETQ come from the germline V gene. V lost 5 bases to trimming and J lost 4 bases; unmatched junction nucleotides: 14. The CDR3 has 16 residues. The CDR3 loop is CASSPGDSSESYGYTF. As DNA, the CDR3 is TGCGCCAGCAGTCCCGGGGACAGTTCGGAAAGCTATGGCTACACCTTC.

The V call is TRBV4-2, the J call TRBJ1-5; 9 nucleotides agree with TRBD1. The junction had 7 bases not matched to a gene; V was cut back by 4 bases and J by 6 bases. This CDR3 is 15 amino acids long. Looked up from germline, CDR1 is LGHNA and CDR2 is YNFKEQ. CDR3 sequence: CASSPSGTGFQPQHF. In DNA, the CDR3 is TGTGCCAGCAGCCCGTCAGGGACAGGGTTTCAGCCCCAGCATTTT.

The genes are TRBV5-8 and TRBJ1-4; 7 positions match TRBD1. Looked up from germline, CDR1 is SGHTS and CDR2 is YDEGEE. The CDR3 runs 16 residues. V lost 2 bases to trimming and J lost 8 bases; unmatched junction nucleotides: 12. The CDR3 nucleotides read TGTGCCAGCAGCTTCGGCCGTGGAGGGGGCAGAGAAAAACTGTTTTTT. Translation: CASSFGRGGGREKLFF.

The chain uses TRBV5-6 and TRBJ2-7; TRBD1 might be the D (6 bases). Trimming removed 2 bases from V and 0 bases from J, with 21 bases in between. The CDR3 has 18 residues. Germline CDR1 and CDR2: SGHDT and YYEEEE. In DNA form, the CDR3 reads TGTGCCAGCAGCTTAGTCAGGGGATCGGCTTTCGCCTCCTACGAGCAGTACTTC. This translates into CASSLVRGSAFASYEQYF.

The chain has TRBV5-6 and TRBJ2-4; TRBD2 is a possible D gene (6 bases). Germline assignment: CDR1 SGHDT and CDR2 YYEEEE. V lost 4 bases to trimming and J lost 0 bases, with 20 bases between them. This CDR3 has 18 amino acids. The CDR3 loop reads CASSGRRSGDVAKNIQYF. As DNA, the CDR3 is TGTGCCAGCAGCGGCCGAAGGTCGGGGGATGTAGCCAAAAACATTCAGTACTTC.

The chain is built from TRBV28 and TRBJ1-2, with TRBD1 identical over 7 bases. There are 15 residues in the CDR3. After removal of 5 bases from V and 4 bases from J, the junction contained 10 bases not matched to a gene. Germline loops: CDR1 MDHEN, CDR2 SYDVKM. This chain's CDR3 is CASSPPGGSAYGYTF. Written as DNA, the CDR3 is TGTGCCAGCAGTCCACCAGGGGGTAGCGCCTATGGCTACACCTTC.

The genes are TRBV3-1 (or the pseudogene TRBV3-2) and TRBJ2-4; perhaps TRBD1 as D (6 bases). The CDR3 is made up of 15 amino acids. With 1 base removed from V and 3 bases from J, the gap between germline ends came to 10 bases. Germline V gene sequence: CDR1 LGHDT, CDR2 YNNKEL (reference sequence). CDR3 DNA: TGTGCCAGCAGCCAAGCAGGCAGGGGCAAAAACATTCAGTACTTC. It encodes CASSQAGRGKNIQYF.

The gene calls are TRBV5-1 and TRBJ2-1; 9 bases fit TRBD2. Losses at the gene ends were 4 bases for V and 8 bases for J; bases not matched to a gene: 7. The germline V gene has CDR1 SGHRS and CDR2 YFSETQ. The CDR3 contains 14 residues. CDR3 sequence: CASSVGLAFYEQFF. CDR3 in DNA: TGCGCCAGCAGCGTGGGACTAGCATTCTATGAGCAGTTCTTC.

The chain has TRBV6-5 and TRBJ2-7, with a tentative D call TRBD2 (6 bases). Deletions cut 10 bases from V and 0 bases from J, with 13 bases between. This CDR3 is 13 amino acids long. Germline V lookup: CDR1 MNHEY, CDR2 SVGAGI. CDR3 protein: CATAGLTSYEQYF. CDR3 DNA: TGTGCCACGGCGGGACTCACCTCCTACGAGCAGTACTTC.

The chain joins TRBV3-1 (or the pseudogene TRBV3-2) to TRBJ1-1; perhaps TRBD1 as D (5 bases). The CDR3 consists of 15 residues. V lost 1 base and J lost 4, with 13 bases in between. CDR1 LGHDT and CDR2 YNNKEL come from the germline V gene (reference sequence). CDR3 amino acids: CASSQGRGATTEAFF. Here the CDR3 DNA reads TGTGCCAGCAGCCAAGGTAGGGGCGCGACCACTGAAGCTTTCTTT.

This chain connects TRBV10-3 to TRBJ1-3; 9 bases fit TRBD1. This CDR3 spans 17 amino acids. The ends lost 6 bases at V and 0 bases at J; junction bases unmatched: 9. CDR1 is ENHRY and CDR2 is SYGVKD in the germline V gene. CDR3 coding DNA: TGTGCCATCAGAGGGGACAGGGCCCCTAACTCTGGAAACACCATATATTTT. Protein sequence: CAIRGDRAPNSGNTIYF.

The chain links TRBV2 to TRBJ2-2; D remains ambiguous. The V and J ends lost 7 bases and 4 bases respectively, with 10 bases between them. Germline lookup yields CDR1 SNHLY and CDR2 FYNNEI. There are 13 residues in the CDR3. The chain's CDR3 is CASNGGGTGELFF. The DNA of the CDR3 is TGTGCCAGCAATGGCGGTGGCACCGGGGAGCTGTTTTTT.

This rearrangement joins TRBV28 to TRBJ2-1, with TRBD1 matching 7 bases. The length of the CDR3 is 16 residues. The V gene's germline CDR1 is MDHEN and CDR2 SYDVKM. V was pared by 5 bases and J by 4 bases, with 11 bases of the junction left unmatched. CDR3 sequence (DNA): TGTGCCAGCAGTGGAAGGGGCCGGACAGGTTACAATGAGCAGTTCTTC. This encodes CASSGRGRTGYNEQFF.

This rearrangement joins TRBV19 to TRBJ2-3, with 7 bases aligning to TRBD1. Germline CDR1 is LNHDA and CDR2 is SQIVND (reference sequence). The CDR3 extends over 15 amino acids. The V gene end was trimmed by 5 bases and the J gene end by 3 bases; junction bases not matched to a gene: 8. CDR3 region: CASSPRQGRTDTQYF. Written as DNA, the CDR3 is TGTGCCAGTAGTCCGCGACAGGGTAGAACAGATACGCAGTATTTT. The complete variable domain, with remaining parts taken from reference TRBV19 and TRBJ2-3, reads DGGITQSPKYLFRKEGQNVTLSCEQNLNHDAMYWYRQDPGQGLRLIYYSQIVNDFQKGDIAEGYSVSREKKESFPLTVTSAQKNPTAFYLCASSPRQGRTDTQYFGPGTRLTVL.

This chain connects TRBV7-9 to TRBJ2-1; 7 nucleotides agree with TRBD1. The junction had 7 bases not matched to a gene; V was cut back by 1 base and J by 4 bases. The length of the CDR3 is 16 residues. In germline, CDR1 is SEHNR, CDR2 FQNEAQ (reference sequence). This CDR3 is CASSLDPGTVYNEQFF. CDR3 bases: TGTGCCAGCAGCTTAGATCCGGGGACAGTTTACAATGAGCAGTTCTTC.

The chain combines TRBV11-1 with TRBJ2-7, with 11 bases aligning to TRBD2. The germline V gene encodes CDR1 SGHAT and CDR2 FQDESV (reference sequence). V lost 5 bases to trimming and J lost 1 base; unmatched junction nucleotides: 7. The CDR3 length is 16 residues. The CDR3 DNA follows: TGTGCCAGCAGCACGCCCGGGACTAGCGGATCCTACGAGCAGTACTTC. Translation: CASSTPGTSGSYEQYF.

The chain uses TRBV5-1 and TRBJ2-4; 12 bases line up with TRBD2. The CDR3 spans 21 residues. Germline V lookup: CDR1 SGHRS, CDR2 YFSETQ. The ends lost 3 bases at V and 0 bases at J; junction bases unmatched: 16. The CDR3 region has the DNA TGCGCCAGCAGCTCAGGACTAGCGGGGCCGATACAACTTTTAGCCAAAAACATTCAGTACTTC. It is translated as CASSSGLAGPIQLLAKNIQYF.

This rearrangement joins TRBV5-6 to TRBJ1-4; no reliable D call. The length of the CDR3 is 14 residues. V was shortened by 4 bases and J by 0 bases, with 7 bases between the two germline ends. Germline V gene lookup returns CDR1 SGHDT and CDR2 YYEEEE. CDR3 amino acids: CASSAIATNEKLFF. In DNA form, the CDR3 reads TGTGCCAGCAGCGCGATTGCAACTAATGAAAAACTGTTTTTT.

This chain joins TRBV5-1 and TRBJ1-6, with TRBD1 as a possible D gene (5 bases). The CDR3 sequence is 18 residues long. CDR1 and CDR2 from the germline V gene are SGHRS and YFSETQ. V shed 4 bases and J shed 0 bases, with 17 bases lying between them. CDR3 in amino acids: CASSPEAGRSSYNSPLHF. CDR3 sequence (DNA): TGCGCCAGCAGCCCGGAGGCAGGGAGGAGCTCCTATAATTCACCCCTCCACTTT.

J is TRBJ2-1 and V is TRBV28, with 15 nucleotides matching TRBD2. Germline CDR1 is MDHEN and CDR2 is SYDVKM. CDR3 size: 15 residues. The V and J ends lost 4 bases and 7 bases, in that order; junction bases with no gene match: 2. The CDR3, as DNA: TGTGCCAGCAGTTGGACTAGCGGGGGGGGAAATGAGCAGTTCTTC. Protein sequence: CASSWTSGGGNEQFF.

V usage is TRBV7-8 and J usage is TRBJ2-7, with D maybe TRBD1 (6 bases). The germline CDR1 and CDR2 sequences are SGHVS and FQNEAQ. The CDR3 has 13 amino acids. V dropped 7 bases and J dropped 6 bases, with 16 bases sitting between them. CDR3 in amino acids: CASTLPPGAEQYF. The CDR3 DNA sequence: TGTGCCAGCACCCTACCGCCAGGGGCCGAGCAGTACTTC.

This clone was seen only a few times. The V call is TRBV19, the J call TRBJ1-3, with 9 bases that match TRBD1. With V trimmed by 4 bases and J by 3 bases, 16 bases remained unmatched. Germline CDR1 is LNHDA and CDR2 is SQIVND (reference sequence). The CDR3 is 19 residues long. CDR3 sequence reads: CASSTTTGTGKSYGNTIYF. CDR3 DNA sequence: TGTGCCAGTAGTACAACGACCGGGACAGGGAAGTCTTATGGAAACACCATATATTTT. The variable domain in full, with the rest retrieved from reference TRBV19 and TRBJ1-3, is DGGITQSPKYLFRKEGQNVTLSCEQNLNHDAMYWYRQDPGQGLRLIYYSQIVNDFQKGDIAEGYSVSREKKESFPLTVTSAQKNPTAFYLCASSTTTGTGKSYGNTIYFGEGSWLTVV.